Sequencing of this TCR beta chain was carried out in a study of T cells in Graves' hyperthyroidism and ophthalmopathy. This clonotype was counted only a few times. The authors deemed Graves' hyperthyroidism stable absent ophthalmopathy progression within 18 months. Patients between 18 and 65 years old had hyperthyroidism, newly diagnosed and lasting under 2 months. Uncontrolled infection, other autoimmune disease, pregnancy or lactation barred patients from enrollment. PBMCs came from more than 8.5 ml fresh peripheral blood. The investigators amplified TCR beta CDR3 regions from RNA transcripts. An initial round of RT-PCR targeting the TCR CDR3 relied on the HTBI primer set. Via MiXCR, TCRdb re-called the multiplex PCR reads, giving one row per CDR3 protein. This repertoire shows 600,000 to 750,000 distinct CDR3 sequences, 17% found once; its top ten account for roughly a sixth. With 5 bases clipped from V and 5 bases from J, the junction kept 6 bases outside the gene matches. The CDR3 runs to 14 residues. Germline V gene sequence: CDR1 MNHEY, CDR2 SVGEGT.

The chain employs TRBV6-2 or TRBV6-3 and TRBJ2-3; TRBD2 aligns across 8 bases. This TCR was recovered from a man in his fifties with Graves' hyperthyroidism. The sequencing sample was made of blood. The CDR3 sequence is CASSTSGSRDTQYF. CDR3 DNA sequence: TGTGCCAGCAGTACCAGCGGGAGCCGAGATACGCAGTATTTT.